This T cell receptor beta chain is drawn from a study of T cell changes during pregnancy in multiple sclerosis. The CDR3 has 15 residues. V lost 2 bases and J lost 3; bases outside the gene matches: 5. CDR1 and CDR2 from the germline V gene are SGHRS and YFSETQ. TCRdb's table, derived via immunoSEQ multiplex PCR, lists solely in-frame clones and lacks some. In the table there are about 58,000 clones, about 90% of which are singletons. V usage is TRBV5-1 and J usage is TRBJ1-2; 9 bases agree with TRBD1. The TCR was taken from a female donor in good health, enrolled as a control in a pregnancy study. Sample: CD4+ T cells from peripheral blood mononuclear cells, taken after pregnancy. The CDR3 DNA sequence: TGCGCCAGCAGCTTAGAGGACAGGGGAGACTATGGCTACACCTTC. This translates into CASSLEDRGDYGYTF.